A single sample is the source of the 22 T cell receptor beta chains below, sequenced in a study of beta chain features in type 1 diabetes. Reverse transcribing all isolated RNA meant expressed TCRB transcripts were sequenced. Produced via immunoSEQ multiplex PCR; TCRdb's table is partial and in-frame only. The table records 620,000 or so clones, roughly 15% of them present only once. Sample: naive CD4+ T cells from blood. The receptors originated from a man between 18 and 29 years old in good health.

This clone showed up just a few times. This chain uses TRBV6-6 with TRBJ2-2; TRBD1 might be the D (6 bases). Trimming stripped 6 bases from V and 4 bases from J, with 9 bases between. CDR3 length equals 13 residues. CDR1 and CDR2 from the germline V gene are MNHNY and SVGAGI (reference sequence). DNA of the CDR3: TGTGCCAGCAGACGACAGGTCACCGGGGAGCTGTTTTTT. It translates to CASRRQVTGELFF.

This clone was observed a few times. This chain uses TRBV5-4 with TRBJ2-5; 11 nucleotides agree with TRBD1. The CDR3 length is 14 residues. Per germline, CDR1 SGHNT and CDR2 YYREEE (reference sequence). V shed 7 bases and J 4 bases; nucleotides not matched to a gene: 6. The CDR3 region is CASAGTGGRETQYF. CDR3 DNA sequence: TGTGCCAGCGCCGGGACAGGGGGGAGAGAGACCCAGTACTTC.

The J gene is TRBJ1-1, the V gene TRBV7-2, with TRBD1 identical over 12 bases. The CDR3 consists of 14 residues. Germline CDR1 and CDR2: SGHTA and FQGNSA. Trimming cost V 4 bases and J 11 bases; bases outside gene matches: 8. The CDR3 reads CASSSPGQGASAFF. DNA for the CDR3: TGTGCCAGCAGCTCGCCGGGACAGGGGGCTTCGGCTTTCTTT.

The gene calls are TRBV4-3 and TRBJ1-5, with D possibly matching TRBD1 (5 bases). Trimming removed 4 bases at V and 4 bases at J, with 8 bases between. There are 13 residues in the CDR3. The germline V gene encodes CDR1 LGHNA and CDR2 YSLEER. CDR3 in amino acids: CASSPEGNQPQHF. The CDR3 DNA is TGCGCCAGCAGCCCCGAGGGGAATCAGCCCCAGCATTTT.

V is TRBV5-1 and J is TRBJ2-7; perhaps TRBD1 as D (6 bases). Germline V gives CDR1 SGHRS, CDR2 YFSETQ. V lost 2 bases and J 3 bases, leaving 12 bases between the germline ends. CDR3 length equals 14 residues. CDR3 coding DNA: TGCGCCAGCAGCTTCGGACAGCCTGACTACGAGCAGTACTTC. Translating gives CASSFGQPDYEQYF.

The sample holds a few counts of this clone. V and J are TRBV19 and TRBJ2-1; TRBD2 agrees at 12 bases. The CDR3 runs to 18 residues. V was clipped by 5 bases and J by 0 bases; unmatched bases: 8. Germline lookup yields CDR1 LNHDA and CDR2 SQIVND (reference sequence). Written as DNA, the CDR3 is TGTGCCAGTAGTCCCGCCAGGACTAGCGGGGTCTCCTACAATGAGCAGTTCTTC. Its protein product is CASSPARTSGVSYNEQFF. The full variable domain, with the rest looked up from reference TRBV19 and TRBJ2-1, is DGGITQSPKYLFRKEGQNVTLSCEQNLNHDAMYWYRQDPGQGLRLIYYSQIVNDFQKGDIAEGYSVSREKKESFPLTVTSAQKNPTAFYLCASSPARTSGVSYNEQFFGPGTRLTVL.

The chain has TRBV7-2 and TRBJ1-3, with no clear D. Trimming took 1 base from V and 9 from J, leaving 10 bases between them. Germline V gene sequence: CDR1 SGHTA, CDR2 FQGNSA. The CDR3 extends over 13 amino acids. Here the CDR3 reads CASSLDRGFTIYF. The CDR3 nucleotides are TGTGCCAGCAGCTTAGACAGAGGTTTCACCATATATTTT.

J is TRBJ1-2 and V is TRBV5-6; the D is unclear. Germline V lookup: CDR1 SGHDT, CDR2 YYEEEE. V was pared by 3 bases and J by 4 bases, with 19 bases between. CDR3 length: 16 amino acids. This CDR3 reads CASSYHGRAGFYGYTF. CDR3 DNA: TGTGCCAGCAGCTATCACGGACGGGCCGGTTTCTATGGCTACACCTTC.

The chain joins TRBV10-3 to TRBJ2-3; D remains unclear. There are 12 residues in the CDR3. V was trimmed by 6 bases and J by 2 bases, leaving 6 bases between them. CDR1 and CDR2 from the germline V gene are ENHRY and SYGVKD. CDR3 region: CAIRGNTDTQYF. Here the CDR3 DNA reads TGTGCCATCAGAGGTAACACAGATACGCAGTATTTT.

This clone came up a few times. The chain uses TRBV30 and TRBJ2-5; TRBD2 agrees at 10 bases. This CDR3 has 16 amino acids. V lost 4 bases, J lost 4 bases, and 12 bases stayed unmatched. Per germline, CDR1 GTSNPN and CDR2 SVGIG (reference sequence). CDR3 sequence reads: CAWMGPAGGPGETQYF. CDR3 coding DNA: TGTGCCTGGATGGGTCCAGCGGGGGGGCCAGGAGAGACCCAGTACTTC.

This clone was seen more than once but under ten times. The J gene is TRBJ2-2, the V gene TRBV15, with D uncertain. Looked up from germline, CDR1 is LNHNV and CDR2 is YYDKDF (reference sequence). The CDR3 spans 13 residues. Between the trimmed V and J ends, which lost 6 bases and 4 bases, there was a span of 9 bases. The CDR3 is CATRNSPTGELFF. DNA of the CDR3: TGTGCCACCAGGAACAGTCCCACCGGGGAGCTGTTTTTT.

This clone was observed a few times. The genes are TRBV28 and TRBJ2-7; 11 positions match TRBD1. Germline lookup yields CDR1 MDHEN and CDR2 SYDVKM. V gave up 3 bases and J gave up 2 bases; unmatched junction bases: 12. CDR3 length equals 18 residues. CDR3 sequence reads: CASSLGTGGRLVAYEQYF. For the CDR3, the DNA is TGTGCCAGCAGTTTGGGGACAGGGGGGCGGCTGGTGGCCTACGAGCAGTACTTC.

This clone was counted between two and nine times. This chain joins TRBV7-2 and TRBJ1-2, with 7 nucleotides matching TRBD1. Germline CDR1 reads SGHTA; CDR2 reads FQGNSA. Trimming cost V 2 bases and J 4 bases; bases outside gene matches: 7. The CDR3 length is 15 residues. The CDR3 DNA reads as TGTGCCAGCAGCTTAAAGGGGGCAAAGATCTATGGCTACACCTTC. Encoded protein: CASSLKGAKIYGYTF.

In its sample, this clone was seen a few times. This rearrangement joins TRBV27 to TRBJ1-1; D gene uncertain. Trimming removed 6 bases at V and 0 bases at J, with 14 bases between. The CDR3 is made up of 15 amino acids. Per the germline V gene, CDR1 is MNHEY and CDR2 is SMNVEV (reference sequence). This CDR3 is CASRLNSALNTEAFF. The CDR3 DNA reads TGTGCCAGCAGGTTAAACAGCGCCCTGAACACTGAAGCTTTCTTT.

There are a few counts of this clone. The DNA of the CDR3 is TGTGCCATCAGAAAACAGGGCGATGAGCAGTTCTTC. Its translation is CAIRKQGDEQFF. The V and J genes are TRBV10-3 and TRBJ2-1; tentative D call: TRBD1 (6 bases). The CDR3 consists of 12 residues. V dropped 6 bases and J dropped 8 bases, with 11 bases sitting between them. Germline CDR1 ENHRY, CDR2 SYGVKD.

This clone has a handful of counts. V and J are TRBV27 and TRBJ2-3, with D possibly being TRBD2 (5 bases). CDR1 MNHEY and CDR2 SMNVEV come from the germline V gene (reference sequence). Trimming took 6 bases from V and 4 from J, leaving 14 bases between them. The CDR3 totals 14 residues. The CDR3 bases are TGTGCCAGCAGACTAGTCCCGGAGGCAGATACGCAGTATTTT. This sequence encodes CASRLVPEADTQYF.

Of note for this clone: Other DNA sequences in this sample translate to the same CDR3. The V gene is TRBV7-9, the J gene TRBJ2-5; D is undetermined. V shed 1 base and J shed 2 bases, with 8 bases lying between them. The CDR3 runs 14 residues. Germline V gives CDR1 SEHNR, CDR2 FQNEAQ (reference sequence). CDR3 residues: CASSLEVIQETQYF. The CDR3 bases are TGTGCCAGCAGCTTAGAGGTCATTCAAGAGACCCAGTACTTC.

The chain carries TRBV11-2 and TRBJ2-7; 11 bases match TRBD2. CDR1 and CDR2 from the germline V gene are SGHAT and FQNNGV. The CDR3 totals 16 residues. V dropped 5 bases and J dropped 5; count of bases not matched to a gene: 11. The CDR3 spells CASSNKIAGGYHEQYF. For the CDR3, the DNA is TGTGCCAGCAGCAATAAGATAGCGGGGGGGTACCACGAGCAGTACTTC.

The chain carries TRBV23-1 and TRBJ2-1, with 8 bases lining up with TRBD1. TRBV23-1 is sorted into the ORF group, with uncertain function. The CDR3 runs 14 residues. V lost 5 bases, J lost 5 bases, and 5 bases stayed unmatched. The CDR3 here is CASSTGTGHNEQFF. In DNA form, the CDR3 reads TGCGCCAGCAGTACCGGGACAGGTCACAATGAGCAGTTCTTC.

This clone came up once. This sequence joins TRBV30 and TRBJ2-2; 7 positions match TRBD1. Trimming removed 8 bases from V and 5 bases from J; junction bases left unmatched: 8. This CDR3 spans 13 amino acids. Germline V lookup: CDR1 GTSNPN, CDR2 SVGIG (reference sequence). This CDR3 reads CALRDSWTGELFF. The CDR3 nucleotides read TGTGCCCTTCGGGACAGTTGGACCGGGGAGCTGTTTTTT. The entire variable domain, with the rest obtained from reference TRBV30 and TRBJ2-2, is as follows: SQTIHQWPATLVQPVGSPLSLECTVEGTSNPNLYWYRQAAGRGLQLLFYSVGIGQISSEVPQNLSASRPQDRQFILSSKKLLLSDSGFYLCALRDSWTGELFFGEGSRLTVL.

In its sample, this clone was seen a few times. The rearrangement uses TRBV6-6 and TRBJ1-2; D gene uncertain. The CDR3 is 12 amino acids. CDR1 is MNHNY, CDR2 SVGAGI, per germline (reference sequence). V dropped 2 bases and J dropped 8 bases, with 9 bases sitting between them. The CDR3 sequence is CASSYPQQGYTF. CDR3 sequence (DNA): TGTGCCAGCAGTTACCCACAGCAAGGCTACACCTTC.

This chain connects TRBV4-3 to TRBJ1-1, with D maybe TRBD1 (6 bases). Trimming took 0 bases from V and 9 from J, leaving 11 bases between them. This CDR3 has 13 amino acids. CDR1 is LGHNA and CDR2 is YSLEER in the germline V gene. The CDR3 nucleotides are TGCGCCAGCAGCCAAGATGGACAGACCCAAGCTTTCTTT. Encoded protein: CASSQDGQTQAFF.